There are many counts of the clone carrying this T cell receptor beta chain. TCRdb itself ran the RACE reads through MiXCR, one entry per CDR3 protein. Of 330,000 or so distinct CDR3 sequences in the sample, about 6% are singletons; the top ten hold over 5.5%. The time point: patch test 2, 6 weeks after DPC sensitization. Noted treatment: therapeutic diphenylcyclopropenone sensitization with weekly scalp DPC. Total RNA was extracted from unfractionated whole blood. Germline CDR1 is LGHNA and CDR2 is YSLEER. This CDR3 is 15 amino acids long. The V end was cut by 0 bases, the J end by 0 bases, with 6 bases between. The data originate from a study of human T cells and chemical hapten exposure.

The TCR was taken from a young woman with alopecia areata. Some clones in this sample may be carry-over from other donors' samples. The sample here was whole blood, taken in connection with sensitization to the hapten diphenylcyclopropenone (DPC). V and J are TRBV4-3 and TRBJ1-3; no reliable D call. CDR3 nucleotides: TGCGCCAGCAGCCAAGATCCGGGCTCTGGAAACACCATATATTTT. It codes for CASSQDPGSGNTIYF.